A selection of T cell receptor beta chains follows, all from one sample in a study of T cells in Graves' hyperthyroidism and ophthalmopathy. TCRdb reprocessed the multiplex PCR reads with MiXCR, giving one entry per CDR3 protein. This sample has about 610,000 distinct CDR3 sequences, with around 16% found just once. Sequencing was done on a sample of blood. The receptors derive from a woman aged 40 to 55 with Graves' ophthalmopathy. Each CDR3 is given with its conserved first and last residue. Fields, in order: clone size, J gene, V gene, D gene, CDR3 protein. The D gene is left open where the match is weak. Clone size, where shown, is once, few, many, or a class for clones that have expanded.

. TRBJ2-7 TRBV18 TRBD1 CASSRRGTASPYEQYF
few TRBJ2-2 TRBV6-1 . CASSPRVGELFF
many TRBJ2-7 TRBV27 TRBD1 CASSAGTGHPEQYF
few TRBJ1-1 TRBV6-5 . CASSYSRMNTEALF
. TRBJ1-6 TRBV28 . CASSPGAANSPLHF
. TRBJ1-5 TRBV6-1 . CASSFLGDQPQHF
many TRBJ2-1 TRBV6-2/TRBV6-3 . CASCPRDWGNEQFF
. TRBJ2-2 TRBV6-1 . CASSDRDRELFF
many TRBJ2-7 TRBV20-1 TRBD1 CSANRGFSYEQYF
. TRBJ1-2 TRBV18 . CASSLWDPARGYGYTF
many TRBJ2-7 TRBV6-1 TRBD2 CASSGLSGRAILEQYF
few TRBJ2-2 TRBV7-2 . CASSLWSWGNTGELFF
few TRBJ2-1 TRBV20-1 . CSARDLKGNEQFF
. TRBJ2-7 TRBV6-1 . CASSADEVYEQYF
. TRBJ2-1 TRBV9 TRBD2 CASSVSGLPYNEQFF
many TRBJ2-7 TRBV28 TRBD2 CASSLVISGGRAGEQYF
few TRBJ2-3 TRBV28 TRBD2 CASSISGSADTQYF
many TRBJ2-3 TRBV5-1 . CASSFSSSDTQYF
many TRBJ2-1 TRBV11-3 . CASSFRADGPYNEQFF
. TRBJ2-5 TRBV7-2 TRBD2 CASSLSGGDQETQYF